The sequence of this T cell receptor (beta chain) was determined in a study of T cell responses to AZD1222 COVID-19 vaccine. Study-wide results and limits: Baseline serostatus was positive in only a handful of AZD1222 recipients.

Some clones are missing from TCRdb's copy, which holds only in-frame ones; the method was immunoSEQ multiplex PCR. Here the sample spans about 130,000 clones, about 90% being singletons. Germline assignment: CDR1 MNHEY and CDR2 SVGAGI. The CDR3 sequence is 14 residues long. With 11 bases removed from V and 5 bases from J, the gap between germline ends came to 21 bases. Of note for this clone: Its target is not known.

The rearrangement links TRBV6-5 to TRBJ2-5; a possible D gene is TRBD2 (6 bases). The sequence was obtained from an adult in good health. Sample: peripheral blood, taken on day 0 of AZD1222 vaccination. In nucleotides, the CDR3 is TGTGCCGCGAAGCGGGCCTACCCTGTGGAGACCCAGTACTTC. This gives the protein CAAKRAYPVETQYF.